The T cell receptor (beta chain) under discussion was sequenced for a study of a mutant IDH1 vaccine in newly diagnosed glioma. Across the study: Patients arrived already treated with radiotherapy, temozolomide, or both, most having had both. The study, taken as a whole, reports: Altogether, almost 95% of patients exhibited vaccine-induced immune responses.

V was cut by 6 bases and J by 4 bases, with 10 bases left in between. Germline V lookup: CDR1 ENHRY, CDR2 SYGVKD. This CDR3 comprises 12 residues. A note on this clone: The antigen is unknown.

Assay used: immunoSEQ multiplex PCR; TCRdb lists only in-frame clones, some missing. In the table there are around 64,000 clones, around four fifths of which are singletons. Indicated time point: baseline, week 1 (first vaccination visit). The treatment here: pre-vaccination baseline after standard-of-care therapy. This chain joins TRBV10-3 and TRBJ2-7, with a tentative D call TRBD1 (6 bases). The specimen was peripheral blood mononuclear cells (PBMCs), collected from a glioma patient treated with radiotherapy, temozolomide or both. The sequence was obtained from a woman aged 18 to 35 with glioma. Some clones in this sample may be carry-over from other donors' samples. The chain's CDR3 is CAISPDSYEQYF. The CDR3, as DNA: TGTGCCATCAGCCCGGACAGTTACGAGCAGTACTTC.